Listed below are T cell receptor beta chains from one sample, sequenced in a study of memory CD4+ T cells and cytomegalovirus serostatus. Clones were read by immunoSEQ multiplex PCR, and TCRdb kept only the in-frame ones, dropping some. The sample records under 40,000 clones, less than 80% being singletons. Specimen: memory CD4+ T cells from blood. These TCRs come from an adult in good health and CMV-seropositive. Each CDR3 is given with its conserved first and last residue. Fields, in order: D gene, J gene, V gene, clone size, CDR3 DNA, CDR3 protein. A D gene is named only where the DNA matches it firmly. Rows may omit the clone size; those that give it use once, few, many or a size class.

D gene: NA; J gene: TRBJ2-2; V gene: TRBV21-1; clone size: NA; CDR3 DNA: NA; CDR3 protein: CASSKVGQGAANTGELFF
D gene: TRBD1; J gene: TRBJ2-7; V gene: TRBV7-6; clone size: NA; CDR3 DNA: TGTGCCAGCAGCGCCCTGACAGGGGCGATCTCCTACGAGCAGTACTTC; CDR3 protein: CASSALTGAISYEQYF
D gene: TRBD1; J gene: TRBJ1-2; V gene: TRBV11-3; clone size: NA; CDR3 DNA: TGTGCCAGCAGCTTAGCGACGGGACAGGCAATGAGTATGGGCTACACCTTC; CDR3 protein: CASSLATGQAMSMGYTF
D gene: NA; J gene: TRBJ2-1; V gene: TRBV1; clone size: NA; CDR3 DNA: TGCACCAGCAACTACCGGGACAGGGTCGGCAATGAGCAGTTCTTC; CDR3 protein: CTSNYRDRVGNEQFF
D gene: NA; J gene: TRBJ1-4; V gene: TRBV29-1; clone size: NA; CDR3 DNA: TGCAGCATCTCCCCCGGAGGTGGCAGGGGCGAAAAACTGTTTTTT; CDR3 protein: CSISPGGGRGEKLFF
D gene: NA; J gene: TRBJ1-2; V gene: TRBV28; clone size: NA; CDR3 DNA: TGTGCCAGCAGTTTAAATAGGGGGTTGATTCATGGCTACACCTTC; CDR3 protein: CASSLNRGLIHGYTF
D gene: NA; J gene: TRBJ1-4; V gene: TRBV20-1; clone size: NA; CDR3 DNA: TGCAGTGCTAGCTATAATGAAAAACTGTTTTTT; CDR3 protein: CSASYNEKLFF
D gene: NA; J gene: TRBJ1-1; V gene: TRBV7-6; clone size: medium-sized; CDR3 DNA: TGTGCCAGCAGCTACTCAGGGTCTGAAGCTTTCTTT; CDR3 protein: CASSYSGSEAFF
D gene: NA; J gene: TRBJ1-3; V gene: TRBV2; clone size: NA; CDR3 DNA: TGTGCCAGCAGTGCAGATCGGAGGGCCGGAAACACCATATATTTT; CDR3 protein: CASSADRRAGNTIYF
D gene: NA; J gene: TRBJ2-5; V gene: TRBV11-2; clone size: NA; CDR3 DNA: TGTGCCAGCAGCTTAGACGGGGGCGGGGGAGAGACCCAGTACTTC; CDR3 protein: CASSLDGGGGETQYF
D gene: NA; J gene: TRBJ1-2; V gene: TRBV7-9; clone size: NA; CDR3 DNA: TGTGCCAGCAGCTTAGTAAGGGGAGGGTCTTATGGCTACACCTTC; CDR3 protein: CASSLVRGGSYGYTF
D gene: NA; J gene: TRBJ1-2; V gene: TRBV29-1; clone size: NA; CDR3 DNA: TGCAGCGGGCGGGCTCCGGGAGAAGGCTACACCTTC; CDR3 protein: CSGRAPGEGYTF
D gene: TRBD1; J gene: TRBJ2-3; V gene: TRBV10-3; clone size: medium-sized; CDR3 DNA: TGTGCCATCAGTGACTCAGGACAGGTCGGGCCAGATACGCAGTATTTT; CDR3 protein: CAISDSGQVGPDTQYF
D gene: NA; J gene: TRBJ2-7; V gene: TRBV4-1; clone size: NA; CDR3 DNA: TGCGCCAGCAGCCCATCCCCTAGTATCCACGAGCAGTACTTC; CDR3 protein: CASSPSPSIHEQYF
D gene: NA; J gene: TRBJ1-2; V gene: TRBV14; clone size: NA; CDR3 DNA: TGTGCCAGCAGTCCTATCGGGACTCAACAGCGCTATGGCTACACCTTC; CDR3 protein: CASSPIGTQQRYGYTF
D gene: NA; J gene: TRBJ2-7; V gene: TRBV9; clone size: few; CDR3 DNA: TGTGCCAGCAGCGAGAACCCGACTAGCTACGAGCAGTACTTC; CDR3 protein: CASSENPTSYEQYF
D gene: NA; J gene: TRBJ2-3; V gene: TRBV7-6; clone size: NA; CDR3 DNA: TGTGCCAGCAGCTTAGTAGCAGGCCCGGACACAGATACGCAGTATTTT; CDR3 protein: CASSLVAGPDTDTQYF
D gene: TRBD1; J gene: TRBJ1-2; V gene: TRBV28; clone size: NA; CDR3 DNA: TGTGCCAGCAGTTTGGGACAGGGGCCCTATGGCTACACCTTC; CDR3 protein: CASSLGQGPYGYTF
D gene: TRBD2; J gene: TRBJ2-5; V gene: TRBV7-2; clone size: NA; CDR3 DNA: TGTGCCAGCAGCTTAGGACTAGCGGGCATCCAAGAGACCCAGTACTTC; CDR3 protein: CASSLGLAGIQETQYF
D gene: TRBD2; J gene: TRBJ2-3; V gene: TRBV7-6; clone size: NA; CDR3 DNA: TGTGCCAGCGGCCAGCGGGACACAGATACGCAGTATTTT; CDR3 protein: CASGQRDTDTQYF
D gene: TRBD1; J gene: TRBJ2-2; V gene: TRBV2; clone size: NA; CDR3 DNA: TGTGCCAGCAGTGTCGAGGGGGCTCACACCGGGGAGCTGTTTTTT; CDR3 protein: CASSVEGAHTGELFF
D gene: NA; J gene: TRBJ2-7; V gene: TRBV6-4; clone size: medium-sized; CDR3 DNA: TGTGCCAGCAGTCCCCAGGCGGGGAGCTCCTACGAGCAGTACTTC; CDR3 protein: CASSPQAGSSYEQYF
D gene: NA; J gene: TRBJ1-4; V gene: TRBV27; clone size: NA; CDR3 DNA: TGTGCCAGCAGCCGATCCGGACTTGGGCTTGAAAAACTGTTTTTT; CDR3 protein: CASSRSGLGLEKLFF
D gene: NA; J gene: TRBJ2-3; V gene: TRBV7-6; clone size: NA; CDR3 DNA: TGTGCCAGCAGCCCAAGATTTCCAAGCGCATCCGCAGATACGCAGTATTTT; CDR3 protein: CASSPRFPSASADTQYF
D gene: NA; J gene: TRBJ2-5; V gene: TRBV15; clone size: NA; CDR3 DNA: TGTGCCACCAGCAGAGTTACGGTGTTGGAAGAGACCCAGTACTTC; CDR3 protein: CATSRVTVLEETQYF
D gene: TRBD2; J gene: TRBJ2-1; V gene: TRBV13; clone size: NA; CDR3 DNA: TGTGCCAGCAGCTTATTTGGCGGGAGCTCCTACAATGAGCAGTTCTTC; CDR3 protein: CASSLFGGSSYNEQFF
D gene: TRBD1; J gene: TRBJ1-1; V gene: TRBV5-1; clone size: NA; CDR3 DNA: TGCGCCAGCAGCTTCACAGGGGGCGAAGGTGAAGCTTTCTTT; CDR3 protein: CASSFTGGEGEAFF
D gene: NA; J gene: TRBJ2-7; V gene: TRBV4-1; clone size: NA; CDR3 DNA: TGCGCCAGCAGCCACAATCCGGGACGGAGGACCCACGAGCAGTACTTC; CDR3 protein: CASSHNPGRRTHEQYF
D gene: TRBD1; J gene: TRBJ2-7; V gene: TRBV11-2; clone size: once; CDR3 DNA: TGTGCCAGCAGCTTAGATTGGACAGGGGTTTATTCAGTGCAGTACTTC; CDR3 protein: CASSLDWTGVYSVQYF
D gene: NA; J gene: TRBJ1-2; V gene: TRBV27; clone size: NA; CDR3 DNA: TGTGCCAGCAGTTTATCGAAGGACCTATCATATGGCTACACCTTC; CDR3 protein: CASSLSKDLSYGYTF
D gene: NA; J gene: TRBJ1-4; V gene: TRBV18; clone size: few; CDR3 DNA: TGTGCCAGCTCACCGTCCGTCAGAAGCGTTGCGGCTAATGAAAAACTGTTTTTT; CDR3 protein: CASSPSVRSVAANEKLFF
D gene: TRBD1; J gene: TRBJ1-4; V gene: TRBV27; clone size: NA; CDR3 DNA: TGTGCCAGCGGATCGGGACAGCTCAATGAAAAACTGTTTTTT; CDR3 protein: CASGSGQLNEKLFF
D gene: NA; J gene: TRBJ2-7; V gene: TRBV11-3; clone size: NA; CDR3 DNA: TGTGCCAGCAGACCGGACAGCCCCAGGACCTACGAGCAGTACTTC; CDR3 protein: CASRPDSPRTYEQYF
D gene: NA; J gene: TRBJ2-7; V gene: TRBV7-8; clone size: NA; CDR3 DNA: TGTGCCAGCAGCTTAGGGCCAGGCCCTTACGAGCAGTACTTC; CDR3 protein: CASSLGPGPYEQYF
D gene: NA; J gene: TRBJ1-2; V gene: TRBV19; clone size: few; CDR3 DNA: TGTGCCAGTCGCCAGGGAACAGCCTATGGCTACACCTTC; CDR3 protein: CASRQGTAYGYTF
D gene: NA; J gene: TRBJ1-5; V gene: TRBV28; clone size: NA; CDR3 DNA: TGTGCCAGCAGTTCTTTGGGGGCTTTCGAGCCCCAGCATTTT; CDR3 protein: CASSSLGAFEPQHF
D gene: NA; J gene: TRBJ2-7; V gene: TRBV29-1; clone size: NA; CDR3 DNA: TGCAGCGTTGAAGTCGGGGACGAGCAGTACTTC; CDR3 protein: CSVEVGDEQYF
D gene: TRBD1; J gene: TRBJ1-1; V gene: TRBV11-1; clone size: NA; CDR3 DNA: TGTGCCAGCAGCCGGGGACAGGGGGCGTTGGACACTGAAGCTTTCTTT; CDR3 protein: CASSRGQGALDTEAFF
D gene: TRBD2; J gene: TRBJ2-7; V gene: TRBV6-1; clone size: NA; CDR3 DNA: TGTGCCAGCAGTGCCTGGCGGGAGGGGGGCTCCTACGAGCAGTACTTC; CDR3 protein: CASSAWREGGSYEQYF
D gene: TRBD2; J gene: TRBJ2-1; V gene: TRBV6-5; clone size: NA; CDR3 DNA: TGTGCCAGCAGTTACGGGGCGGCGGGAGGGGCCAATGAGCAGTTCTTC; CDR3 protein: CASSYGAAGGANEQFF
D gene: NA; J gene: TRBJ2-7; V gene: TRBV5-1; clone size: NA; CDR3 DNA: TGCGCCAGCAGCTTGAGTGGAGGGGGCCCCTACGAGCAGTACTTC; CDR3 protein: CASSLSGGGPYEQYF
D gene: NA; J gene: TRBJ1-1; V gene: TRBV5-4; clone size: NA; CDR3 DNA: TGTGCCAGCAGCTTGGACAGAACGAACACTGAAGCTTTCTTT; CDR3 protein: CASSLDRTNTEAFF
D gene: TRBD1; J gene: TRBJ2-5; V gene: TRBV4-3; clone size: NA; CDR3 DNA: TGCGCCAGCAGCCGGAAAGGACAGGGGTTCGAGACCCAGTACTTC; CDR3 protein: CASSRKGQGFETQYF
D gene: TRBD2; J gene: TRBJ2-5; V gene: TRBV9; clone size: few; CDR3 DNA: TGTGCCAGCAGCTACGGACTAGCGGGACCGGAGGAGACCCAGTACTTC; CDR3 protein: CASSYGLAGPEETQYF
D gene: TRBD2; J gene: TRBJ2-1; V gene: TRBV6-1; clone size: NA; CDR3 DNA: TGTGCCAGCACCCCCCGGCCGGGAGGGCCAGGGGAGCAGTTCTTC; CDR3 protein: CASTPRPGGPGEQFF
D gene: NA; J gene: TRBJ1-2; V gene: TRBV7-2; clone size: NA; CDR3 DNA: TGTGCCAGCAGCTTAGCGCCGGGGTCAGGGTATGGCTACACCTTC; CDR3 protein: CASSLAPGSGYGYTF
D gene: NA; J gene: TRBJ2-1; V gene: TRBV6-5; clone size: NA; CDR3 DNA: TGTGCCAGCAGTATTAGCCGTCTTTTCTACAATGAGCAGTTCTTC; CDR3 protein: CASSISRLFYNEQFF
D gene: NA; J gene: TRBJ1-3; V gene: TRBV18; clone size: NA; CDR3 DNA: TGTGCCAGCTCACCACCGTCGGGGTCTCTCGGAAACACCATATATTTT; CDR3 protein: CASSPPSGSLGNTIYF
D gene: NA; J gene: TRBJ1-3; V gene: TRBV10-3; clone size: NA; CDR3 DNA: TGTGCCATCTCCCGAGACAGACTCTCTGGAAACACCATATATTTT; CDR3 protein: CAISRDRLSGNTIYF
D gene: NA; J gene: TRBJ2-7; V gene: TRBV2; clone size: NA; CDR3 DNA: TGTGCCAGCAGTGGTGGACTTAGCTACGAGCAGTACTTC; CDR3 protein: CASSGGLSYEQYF
D gene: NA; J gene: TRBJ2-7; V gene: TRBV7-2; clone size: NA; CDR3 DNA: TGTGCCAGCAGCTTCGGTGGCAGCTCCTACGAGCAGTACTTC; CDR3 protein: CASSFGGSSYEQYF
D gene: TRBD2; J gene: TRBJ2-5; V gene: TRBV7-2; clone size: NA; CDR3 DNA: TGTGCCAGCAGCCCCCGGACTAGCGGGGAAGAGACCCAGTACTTC; CDR3 protein: CASSPRTSGEETQYF
D gene: TRBD2; J gene: TRBJ2-6; V gene: TRBV6-1; clone size: few; CDR3 DNA: TGTGCCAGCAGTGAGGGGGGGTCTGGGGCCAACGTCCTGACTTTC; CDR3 protein: CASSEGGSGANVLTF
D gene: NA; J gene: TRBJ1-2; V gene: TRBV7-8; clone size: once; CDR3 DNA: TGTGCCAGCAGCTTAGTCGGTCAGCTTAACTATGGCTACACCTTC; CDR3 protein: CASSLVGQLNYGYTF
D gene: NA; J gene: TRBJ2-7; V gene: TRBV18; clone size: NA; CDR3 DNA: TGTGCCAGCTCACTGCAAGGTCAGGGTACCTCCTACGAGCAGTACTTC; CDR3 protein: CASSLQGQGTSYEQYF
D gene: NA; J gene: TRBJ1-5; V gene: TRBV4-1; clone size: NA; CDR3 DNA: TGCGCCAGCAGCCAAGTTAACAGGGAGCGGAGCAATCAGCCCCAGCATTTT; CDR3 protein: CASSQVNRERSNQPQHF
D gene: NA; J gene: TRBJ2-7; V gene: TRBV5-6; clone size: NA; CDR3 DNA: TGTGCCAGCAGCCGGGTTCAGGGGGAGCAGTACTTC; CDR3 protein: CASSRVQGEQYF
D gene: NA; J gene: TRBJ1-2; V gene: TRBV27; clone size: NA; CDR3 DNA: TGTGCCAGCAGTTTAAGGGTTAACTATGGCTACACCTTC; CDR3 protein: CASSLRVNYGYTF
D gene: NA; J gene: TRBJ2-1; V gene: TRBV6-1; clone size: NA; CDR3 DNA: TGTGCCAGCAGTGAAGCCCTAGCAGTAAAGCAGTTCTTC; CDR3 protein: CASSEALAVKQFF
D gene: NA; J gene: TRBJ2-1; V gene: TRBV6-6; clone size: few; CDR3 DNA: TGTGCCAGCAGTTATACGAATGAGCAGTTCTTC; CDR3 protein: CASSYTNEQFF